These 27 T cell receptor beta chains share one sample of origin, sequenced in a study of Graves' ophthalmopathy and Graves' hyperthyroidism. Amplified material comprised TCR beta CDR3 regions derived from RNA transcripts. First-round RT-PCR used HTBI primers; second-round multiplex PCR followed. One entry per CDR3 protein, called by TCRdb with MiXCR from the multiplex PCR reads. The table lists around 1.1 million distinct CDR3 sequences, about 40% of them singletons. Sequenced: peripheral blood or thyroid tissue (not recorded which). These receptors came from an adult man with Graves' hyperthyroidism.

The rearrangement joins TRBV15 to TRBJ1-1; perhaps TRBD1 as D (5 bases). Germline V gene data show CDR1 as LNHNV and CDR2 as YYDKDF (reference sequence). Deletions cut 6 bases from V and 6 bases from J, with 14 bases between. This CDR3 has 13 amino acids. In DNA form, the CDR3 reads TGTGCCACCAGGGGGACGTCCCCGCCTGAAGCTTTCTTT. This sequence encodes CATRGTSPPEAFF.

In this sample, this clonotype turned up many times. The chain uses TRBV9 and TRBJ1-5; D is perhaps TRBD1 (5 bases). CDR3 size: 14 residues. Germline CDR1 and CDR2: SGDLS and YYNGEE. Trimming left V 7 bases short and J 4 bases short, with 15 bases between. CDR3 sequence (DNA): TGTGCCAGCGGAGGGACGGGGGGAAATCAGCCCCAGCATTTT. This translates into CASGGTGGNQPQHF.

V and J are TRBV15 and TRBJ1-5; D unclear. This CDR3 is built from 13 residues. The germline V gene encodes CDR1 LNHNV and CDR2 YYDKDF (reference sequence). With 3 bases removed from V and 4 bases from J, the gap between germline ends came to 7 bases. This CDR3 is CATSRDQNQPQHF. CDR3 DNA sequence: TGTGCCACCAGCAGGGACCAAAATCAGCCCCAGCATTTT.

The V and J genes are TRBV7-2 and TRBJ1-2; D ambiguous. CDR3 length: 13 amino acids. Per germline, CDR1 SGHTA and CDR2 FQGNSA. Deletions cut 1 base from V and 11 bases from J, with 14 bases between. The CDR3 DNA is TGTGCCAGCAGCTTAGATGGTGGGCTAAGGTACACCTTC. Translation gives CASSLDGGLRYTF.

As for this clonotype: With a much larger clone just one base away, this may be a read error. The chain carries TRBV15 and TRBJ2-2; D is possibly TRBD1 (6 bases). CDR1 and CDR2 from the germline V gene are LNHNV and YYDKDF (reference sequence). The CDR3 loop spans 17 amino acids. CDR3 in DNA: TGTGCCACCAGCAGAGATCTTAAGGGGGTTGTTACCGGGGAGCCGTTTTTT. It is translated as CATSRDLKGVVTGEPFF.

This clonotype occurred many times. The chain employs TRBV19 and TRBJ1-5; possible D gene TRBD1, 5 bases. Germline-derived CDR1 and CDR2 are LNHDA and SQIVND (reference sequence). V was cut by 7 bases and J by 6 bases, with 16 bases left in between. The CDR3 contains 14 residues. CDR3 amino acids: CASTPRGNGQPQHF. CDR3 in DNA: TGTGCCAGTACTCCCCGGGGGAACGGTCAGCCCCAGCATTTT.

About this clonotype: A read error may be the cause here, since a much bigger clone is one base away. The rearrangement links TRBV7-9 to TRBJ1-4; 10 nucleotides line up with TRBD1. The CDR3 consists of 15 residues. The J segment lost 6 bases and the V segment lost 6 bases, leaving 7 bases of the junction unmatched. Germline V gene sequence: CDR1 SEHNR, CDR2 FQNEAQ (reference sequence). In DNA form, the CDR3 reads TGTGCCAGCAGTTCCACGGACAGGGGGGATGAAAAACTGTTTTTT. This codes for CASSSTDRGDEKLFF.

This clonotype has a handful of counts. V is TRBV9 and J is TRBJ1-1; D may be TRBD1 (5 bases). This CDR3 has 15 residues. V lost 3 bases and J lost 1, with 13 bases in between. Germline V gene sequence: CDR1 SGDLS, CDR2 YYNGEE. The CDR3 sequence is CASSGTGDGNTEAFF. The DNA of the CDR3 is TGTGCCAGCAGCGGGACGGGGGACGGGAACACTGAAGCTTTCTTT.

This chain joins TRBV29-1 and TRBJ2-7, with D possibly being TRBD1 or TRBD2 (6 bases each). Trimming took off 2 bases at V and 3 bases at J, with 20 bases between the two ends. Per germline, CDR1 SQVTM and CDR2 ANQGSEA. The CDR3 has 16 residues. The CDR3 DNA is TGCAGCGTTGAAACAGGGCTGACGGCGGGACTCTACGAGCAGTACTTC. This translates into CSVETGLTAGLYEQYF.

The V call is TRBV6-5, the J call TRBJ2-7; weak D call: TRBD2 (6 bases). Germline loops: CDR1 MNHEY, CDR2 SVGAGI. V lost 7 bases to trimming and J lost 1 base, with 14 bases between them. The CDR3 contains 14 residues. CDR3 protein: CASKRVEESYEQYF. The CDR3 bases are TGTGCCAGCAAGCGGGTGGAGGAATCCTACGAGCAGTACTTC.

This clonotype was picked up a small number of times. This chain joins TRBV4-1 and TRBJ1-4, with D perhaps TRBD1 (6 bases). CDR1 is MGHRA and CDR2 is YSYEKL in the germline V gene. CDR3 size: 16 residues. V was cut by 4 bases and J by 8 bases, with 20 bases left in between. This chain's CDR3 is CASSRHYREVEEKLFF. The CDR3 nucleotides read TGCGCCAGCAGCCGGCATTACAGGGAGGTAGAGGAAAAACTGTTTTTT.

Of note for this clonotype: The junction and the germline gene differ at one end; a read error may be behind it. The V call is TRBV19, the J call TRBJ2-2, with 8 bases that match TRBD2. Germline V gives CDR1 LNHDA, CDR2 SQIVND (reference sequence). There are 15 residues in the CDR3. In DNA form, the CDR3 reads TGTACCAGTAGTATAGAAGCGGGAGTTGCCGGGGAGCTGTTTTTT. Its protein is CTSSIEAGVAGELFF.

This chain uses TRBV4-3 with TRBJ1-5, with TRBD1 as a possible D gene (6 bases). Trimming left V 4 bases short and J 6 bases short, with 16 bases between. Germline V CDR1 and CDR2: LGHNA, YSLEER. The CDR3 extends over 15 amino acids. Here the CDR3 reads CASSPTWGGGQPQHF. CDR3 bases: TGCGCCAGCAGCCCGACTTGGGGGGGCGGTCAGCCCCAGCATTTT.

Many counts were recorded for this clonotype. This chain uses TRBV7-9 with TRBJ1-2; tentative D call: TRBD1 (5 bases). Trimming took 1 base from V and 2 from J, leaving 11 bases between them. From germline, CDR1 is SEHNR and CDR2 FQNEAQ (reference sequence). There are 15 residues in the CDR3. Here the CDR3 reads CASSLDGDGNYGYTF. The CDR3 coding sequence is TGTGCCAGCAGCTTAGACGGGGACGGCAACTATGGCTACACCTTC.

The V gene is TRBV6-5, the J gene TRBJ1-3, with D unclear. V was clipped by 0 bases and J by 0 bases, with 6 bases between them. The CDR3 is 15 residues long. The V gene's germline CDR1 is MNHEY and CDR2 SVGAGI. Here the CDR3 reads CASSYSAPSGNTIYF. CDR3 in DNA: TGTGCCAGCAGTTACTCAGCACCCTCTGGAAACACCATATATTTT.

As to this clonotype: A much larger clonotype is one base distant, so this may be a read error. This chain connects TRBV7-8 to TRBJ2-7; the match to TRBD2 covers 9 bases. The CDR3 loop spans 14 amino acids. Looked up from germline, CDR1 is SGHVS and CDR2 is FQNEAQ. CDR3 sequence: CVSTVTSGPYEQYF. The CDR3 DNA follows: TGTGTCAGCACCGTGACTAGCGGTCCCTACGAGCAGTACTTC.

V is TRBV7-9 and J is TRBJ1-3, with TRBD1 identical over 7 bases. There are 15 residues in the CDR3. Germline V lookup: CDR1 SEHNR, CDR2 FQNEAQ (reference sequence). V dropped 3 bases and J dropped 3; count of bases not matched to a gene: 5. The CDR3 DNA follows: TGTGCCAGCAGCTTTTACTCAGGGGGTGGAAACACCATATATTTT. Encoded protein: CASSFYSGGGNTIYF.

V usage is TRBV7-2 and J usage is TRBJ2-6; 9 nucleotides line up with TRBD1. This CDR3 spans 17 amino acids. The J segment lost 0 bases and the V segment lost 5 bases, leaving 5 bases of the junction unmatched. CDR1 SGHTA and CDR2 FQGNSA come from the germline V gene. CDR3 nucleotides: TGTGCCAGCAGCCGCGGACAGGGGACCTCTGGGGCCAACGTCCTGACTTTC. Protein: CASSRGQGTSGANVLTF.

This clonotype was detected many times. The genes are TRBV20-1 and TRBJ2-5; TRBD1 or TRBD2 may be the D gene (5 bases each). From germline, CDR1 is DFQATT and CDR2 SNEGSKA (reference sequence). The CDR3 consists of 13 residues. Trimming removed 5 bases at V and 5 bases at J, with 15 bases between. CDR3 nucleotides: TGCAGTGCTCCCGGGACCCACGGCGAGACCCAGTACTTC. It yields the protein CSAPGTHGETQYF.

This clonotype occurred once. The missing conserved phenylalanine or tryptophan at the end of this CDR3 makes a read error likely. The DNA is left out, because the CDR3 cannot be placed on it with certainty; the CDR3 is given as TCRdb lists it. This chain's CDR3 is CASSLVIGI. J is TRBJ2-7 and V is TRBV7-9. The CDR3 length equals 9 residues, ends included. Germline V gene lookup returns CDR1 SEHNR and CDR2 FQNEAQ (reference sequence).

This clonotype was seen many times. The V and J genes are TRBV7-2 and TRBJ1-2; a weak D match, TRBD1 (5 bases). The CDR3 runs 15 residues. V shed 1 base and J shed 4 bases, with 13 bases lying between them. Looked up from germline, CDR1 is SGHTA and CDR2 is FQGNSA. In DNA form, the CDR3 reads TGTGCCAGCAGCTTAGTTTTGGGGGTTAGCTATGGCTACACCTTC. Protein product: CASSLVLGVSYGYTF.

This clonotype was counted at least ten times. This sequence joins TRBV7-2 and TRBJ1-2; TRBD1 is a possible D gene (6 bases). V lost 4 bases, J lost 3 bases, and 9 bases lay in between. Germline loops: CDR1 SGHTA, CDR2 FQGNSA. This CDR3 comprises 13 residues. The CDR3 DNA reads as TGTGCCAGCAGCTCCAGGGGTGACTATGGCTACACCTTC. It specifies CASSSRGDYGYTF.

V gene TRBV3-1 combines with J gene TRBJ2-7; D is possibly TRBD1 (6 bases). The CDR3 runs to 14 residues. CDR1 and CDR2 (germline): LGHDT, YNNKEL (reference sequence). The ends were cut back, 8 bases at V and 1 base at J, with 15 bases in the middle. Here the CDR3 reads CASSQGAPSYEQYF. The DNA of the CDR3 is TGTGCCAGCTCACAGGGCGCTCCTTCCTACGAGCAGTACTTC.

The genes are TRBV20-1 and TRBJ2-7, with D perhaps TRBD1 or TRBD2 (5 bases each). V dropped 3 bases and J dropped 0 bases, with 9 bases sitting between them. The germline V gene encodes CDR1 DFQATT and CDR2 SNEGSKA (reference sequence). This CDR3 is built from 13 residues. The CDR3 DNA reads as TGCAGTGCTAGTGGGGGAATCTCCTACGAGCAGTACTTC. It is translated as CSASGGISYEQYF.

V usage is TRBV9 and J usage is TRBJ1-1, with TRBD1 matching 8 bases. Per the germline V gene, CDR1 is SGDLS and CDR2 is YYNGEE. V trimming: 7 bases; J trimming: 5 bases; junction bases outside the gene matches: 7. CDR3 length: 13 residues. This CDR3 reads CASAKTGDTEAFF. In nucleotides, the CDR3 is TGTGCCAGCGCAAAGACAGGGGATACTGAAGCTTTCTTT.

This clonotype was seen ten or more times. At one boundary the junction diverges from the germline segment, which might be a read error. This chain joins TRBV28 and TRBJ2-7, with D hard to call. Germline assignment: CDR1 MDHEN and CDR2 SYDVKM. The CDR3 is 12 residues long. The CDR3 loop is CASGRYNTEQHF. CDR3 DNA: TGTGCCAGCGGACGATACAACACCGAGCAGCACTTC. The full variable domain, in which reference TRBV28 and TRBJ2-7 provide the parts outside the CDR3, is DVKVTQSSRYLVKRTGEKVFLECVQDMDHENMFWYRQDPGLGLRLIYFSYDVKMKEKGDIPEGYSVSREKKERFSLILESASTNQTSMYLCASGRYNTEQHFGPGTRLTVT.

This clonotype was detected many times. The chain couples TRBV7-2 to TRBJ2-7; D remains unclear. CDR3 length equals 14 residues. The V end was cut by 5 bases, the J end by 0 bases, with 11 bases between. Looked up from germline, CDR1 is SGHTA and CDR2 is FQGNSA. CDR3 in DNA: TGTGCCAGCAGCGCCACCAAGGGCTCCTACGAGCAGTACTTC. Translating gives CASSATKGSYEQYF.